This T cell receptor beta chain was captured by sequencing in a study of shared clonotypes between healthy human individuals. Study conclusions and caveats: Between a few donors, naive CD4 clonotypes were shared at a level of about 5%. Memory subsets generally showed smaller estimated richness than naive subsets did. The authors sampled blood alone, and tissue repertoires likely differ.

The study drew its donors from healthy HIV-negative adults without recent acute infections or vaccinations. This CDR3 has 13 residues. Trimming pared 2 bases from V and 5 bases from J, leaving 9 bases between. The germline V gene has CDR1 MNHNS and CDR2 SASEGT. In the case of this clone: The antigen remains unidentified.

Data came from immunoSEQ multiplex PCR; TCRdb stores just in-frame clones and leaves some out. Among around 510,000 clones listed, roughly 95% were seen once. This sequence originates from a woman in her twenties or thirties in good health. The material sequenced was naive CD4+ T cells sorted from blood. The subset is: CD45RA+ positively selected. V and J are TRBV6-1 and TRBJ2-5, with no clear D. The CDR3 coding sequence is TGTGCCAGCAGTGAACAGCCCCAGGAGACCCAGTACTTC. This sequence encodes CASSEQPQETQYF.